This T cell receptor beta chain was observed in a study of shared clonotypes between healthy human individuals. Study summary: CD8 memory received one plate per donor, CD8 naive two, CD4 memory three and CD4 naive three. Notes on the study in general: The genetic and exposure-history diversity represented was limited by few donors.

The repertoire was sequenced with immunoSEQ multiplex PCR; TCRdb's copy has only in-frame clones and lacks some. The table has around 700,000 clones, less than 80% seen once. Researchers partitioned CD4+ cells into CD45RA+ naive and CD45RA-negative memory subsets. Regarding this clone: What it recognizes is unknown. This same CDR3 is encoded by further DNA sequences in the sample.

The germline gives CDR1 DFQATT, CDR2 SNEGSKA (reference sequence). There are 10 residues in the CDR3. The germline V and J ends were trimmed by 3 bases and 4 bases, with 3 bases remaining between them. The clonotype was recovered from a woman aged 30 to 39 in good health. The sample consisted of memory CD4+ T cells sorted from blood. Subset described: CD45RA-negative fraction. The chain couples TRBV20-1 to TRBJ1-1, with unresolved D. The CDR3 here is CSARGTEAFF. Here the CDR3 DNA reads TGCAGTGCTAGGGGCACTGAAGCTTTCTTT.